This TCR beta chain is from a study of shared clonotypes between healthy human individuals. Germline V CDR1 and CDR2: MDHEN, SYDVKM. Unmatched junction bases numbered 11, after V lost 6 bases and J lost 5 bases. This CDR3 is built from 16 residues. General observations from the study: Shared clonotypes: approximately 5.3% naive CD4, around 3.5% naive CD8, 2.3% memory CD4, approximately 0.41% memory CD8. Sorted-subset sequencing was shown by rarefaction to be incomplete despite large depth.

Deep was the level used in running the assay. Repertoires were generated with immunoSEQ multiplex PCR, while TCRdb's copy carries only in-frame clones and drops some. Found here are approximately 720,000 clones, approximately 75% of them singletons; the top ten hold around 2%. Free of recent acute infections or vaccinations, the donors were healthy HIV-negative adults. As concerns this clone: Antigen: not known.

The TCR sequence derives from a woman in her 30s in good health. The J gene is TRBJ1-3, the V gene TRBV28; TRBD1 agrees at 9 bases. Sequenced: memory CD4+ T cells sorted from blood. Stated subset: CD45RA-negative fraction. CDR3 sequence (DNA): TGTGCCAGCAGATCTGGACAGGGGTTAACCCGAAACACCATATATTTT. It encodes CASRSGQGLTRNTIYF.